This passage covers 32 T cell receptor beta chains from one sample sequenced in a study of CD8 T cells in Susac syndrome. With random hexamers, reverse transcription was performed on about 0.5 to 1 ug of RNA. Each CDR3 protein is one row after TCRdb ran MiXCR on the immunoSEQ multiplex PCR reads. The data hold 130,000 to 150,000 distinct CDR3 sequences, with roughly 95% observed a single time. The sequenced sample was CD4+ T cells from PBMCs. The receptor source for this set is a human donor with Susac syndrome.

This clonotype was recorded only once. The chain carries TRBV2 and TRBJ1-2; D perhaps matches TRBD1 (5 bases). The CDR3 sequence is 13 residues long. Trimming took off 1 base at V and 4 bases at J, with 7 bases between the two ends. The germline gives CDR1 SNHLY, CDR2 FYNNEI. The CDR3 here is CASSEGGRYGYTF. CDR3 DNA sequence: TGTGCCAGCAGTGAAGGGGGCCGCTATGGCTACACCTTC.

The table lists this clonotype with a few counts. As DNA, the CDR3 is TGTGCCAGCAGCCCCCTGGGGGAGACCCAGTACTTC. Translating gives CASSPLGETQYF. The V call is TRBV3-1, the J call TRBJ2-5; D unclear. V lost 4 bases to trimming and J lost 5 bases, with 8 bases between them. The V gene's germline CDR1 is LGHDT and CDR2 YNNKEL (reference sequence). The CDR3 length is 12 residues.

The chain employs TRBV2 and TRBJ2-2; a possible D gene is TRBD1 (5 bases). The V and J ends lost 6 bases and 0 bases respectively, with 8 bases between them. The CDR3 is 14 residues long. From germline, CDR1 is SNHLY and CDR2 FYNNEI. CDR3 DNA: TGTGCCAGCAGGGAACAGGCGAACACCGGGGAGCTGTTTTTT. Protein: CASREQANTGELFF.

This clonotype was observed a single time. Here the CDR3 DNA reads TGTGCCAGCAGTGACTCGCACCGGACCACAGATACGCAGTATTTT. The encoded protein is CASSDSHRTTDTQYF. The chain has TRBV6-4 and TRBJ2-3; no reliable D call. From germline, CDR1 is MRHNA and CDR2 SNTAGT. CDR3 size: 15 residues. V shed 0 bases and J shed 2 bases, with 9 bases lying between them.

This chain joins TRBV5-4 and TRBJ2-5; 12 bases are a match to TRBD1. J lost 5 bases, V lost 3 bases, and 2 bases had no gene match. Germline assignment: CDR1 SGHNT and CDR2 YYREEE (reference sequence). The CDR3 is 14 amino acids. The CDR3 nucleotides read TGTGCCAGCAGCTCCGGGACAGGGGGCGAGACCCAGTACTTC. Amino acid sequence: CASSSGTGGETQYF.

The chain links TRBV12-3 or TRBV12-4 to TRBJ2-1; unclear D gene. This CDR3 has 15 residues. Trimming removed 5 bases at V and 6 bases at J, with 17 bases between. In nucleotides, the CDR3 is TGTGCCAGCAGTCCAACCGACCCGAAACTCAATGAGCAGTTCTTC. The encoded protein is CASSPTDPKLNEQFF.

V gene TRBV4-2 combines with J gene TRBJ2-4; 7 nucleotides match TRBD1. Germline CDR1 and CDR2: LGHNA and YNFKEQ. This CDR3 has 17 residues. Trimming took 5 bases from V and 1 from J; bases not matched to a gene: 11. The CDR3 region has the DNA TGTGCCAGCAGCACACGGGACAGTTCGTTGGCCAAAAACATTCAGTACTTC. Protein: CASSTRDSSLAKNIQYF.

The V call is TRBV12-2, the J call TRBJ2-7. TRBV12-2 is classified as a pseudogene. This CDR3 region has 12 residues. CDR3 residues: CASRSPLYEQYF. CDR3 nucleotide sequence: TGTGCAAGTCGCTCCCCTCTCTACGAGCAGTACTTC.

This chain connects TRBV2 to TRBJ2-1, with 8 nucleotides matching TRBD2. The CDR3 is 13 amino acids. Trimming removed 9 bases from V and 4 bases from J; junction bases left unmatched: 5. The germline CDR1 and CDR2 sequences are SNHLY and FYNNEI. CDR3 bases: TGTGCCAGTAGGGCTAGCGGGTACAATGAGCAGTTCTTC. As protein: CASRASGYNEQFF.

This sequence joins TRBV24-1 and TRBJ2-1; weak D call: TRBD1 (6 bases). Looked up from germline, CDR1 is KGHDR and CDR2 is SFDVKD. The V end lost 3 bases, the J end lost 4 bases, and 15 bases lay between the germline ends. The CDR3 loop spans 16 amino acids. The DNA for the CDR3 is TGTGCCACCAGTGATCCCGACAGGCCCGGATACAATGAGCAGTTCTTC. This gives the protein CATSDPDRPGYNEQFF.

The chain joins TRBV20-1 to TRBJ2-5; 8 positions agree with TRBD1. After removal of 6 bases from V and 2 bases from J, the junction contained 8 bases not matched to a gene. This CDR3 is 14 amino acids long. Germline-derived CDR1 and CDR2 are DFQATT and SNEGSKA (reference sequence). The CDR3 loop reads CSAERDRFQETQYF. In DNA, the CDR3 is TGCAGTGCGGAAAGGGACAGGTTTCAAGAGACCCAGTACTTC.

This clonotype showed up just once. The genes are TRBV28 and TRBJ1-2; D remains ambiguous. V dropped 7 bases and J dropped 8 bases, with 8 bases sitting between them. CDR1 and CDR2 (germline): MDHEN, SYDVKM. The CDR3 runs to 10 residues. The CDR3 region is CASMAGGYTF. The DNA for the CDR3 is TGTGCCAGCATGGCAGGAGGCTACACCTTC.

The rearrangement joins TRBV6-1 to TRBJ2-3; 8 bases line up with TRBD2. V was pared by 6 bases and J by 4 bases, with 12 bases of the junction left unmatched. CDR1 and CDR2 (germline): MNHNS, SASEGT. The CDR3 loop spans 16 amino acids. The DNA of the CDR3 is TGTGCCAGCAGCCTCCTTAGCGGGGCGGGGGCAGATACGCAGTATTTT. The encoded protein is CASSLLSGAGADTQYF.

This clonotype was observed a single time. The chain is built from TRBV20-1 and TRBJ2-1; possibly TRBD2 for D (6 bases). This CDR3 contains 13 residues. CDR1 and CDR2 from the germline V gene are DFQATT and SNEGSKA (reference sequence). The V and J ends lost 0 bases and 10 bases respectively, with 13 bases between them. CDR3 residues: CSARDKAGSEQFF. CDR3 sequence (DNA): TGCAGTGCTAGAGATAAGGCGGGGTCCGAGCAGTTCTTC.

The chain uses TRBV20-1 and TRBJ2-1, with 8 positions matching TRBD2. V gave up 7 bases and J gave up 6 bases; unmatched junction bases: 5. Germline V gives CDR1 DFQATT, CDR2 SNEGSKA (reference sequence). The CDR3 totals 12 residues. The CDR3 sequence is CSGTSLVNEQFF. The CDR3 bases are TGCAGTGGGACTAGCTTGGTCAATGAGCAGTTCTTC.

The rearrangement joins TRBV7-2 to TRBJ1-2; D is unclear. The CDR3 extends over 14 amino acids. The germline V gene has CDR1 SGHTA and CDR2 FQGNSA. Between the trimmed V and J ends, which lost 1 base and 7 bases, there was a span of 13 bases. CDR3 nucleotide sequence: TGTGCCAGCAGCTTAGTAGCAGTAACTTCTGGCTACACCTTC. Translated: CASSLVAVTSGYTF.

The chain recombines TRBV7-2 with TRBJ2-2; 7 nucleotides match TRBD2. This CDR3 region has 16 residues. V was pared by 0 bases and J by 2 bases, with 3 bases of the junction left unmatched. CDR1 SGHTA and CDR2 FQGNSA come from the germline V gene. CDR3 loop: CASSLAGLVNTGELFF. The CDR3 DNA follows: TGTGCCAGCAGCTTAGCCGGACTAGTTAACACCGGGGAGCTGTTTTTT. Supplemented by reference TRBV7-2 and TRBJ2-2, the full variable domain reads GAGVSQSPSNKVTEKGKDVELRCDPISGHTALYWYRQSLGQGLEFLIYFQGNSAPDKSGLPSDRFSAERTGGSVSTLTIQRTQQEDSAVYLCASSLAGLVNTGELFFGEGSRLTVL.

The V gene is TRBV28, the J gene TRBJ2-5; D perhaps matches TRBD2 (6 bases). Trimming left V 6 bases short and J 5 bases short, with 10 bases between. CDR1 and CDR2 from the germline V gene are MDHEN and SYDVKM. CDR3 length: 12 amino acids. For the CDR3, the DNA is TGTGCCAGCAGGATTGGGGGGGAGACCCAGTACTTC. This translates into CASRIGGETQYF.

The chain is built from TRBV12-3 or TRBV12-4 and TRBJ1-5; D is unresolved. V was shortened by 1 base and J by 7 bases, with 5 bases between the two germline ends. The CDR3 sequence is 12 residues long. CDR3 sequence (DNA): TGTGCCAGCAGTTTAGGGCCCCAGCCCCAGCATTTT. This codes for CASSLGPQPQHF.

The CDR3 spells CASSGRNYGYTF. The CDR3 nucleotides read TGTGCCAGCTCTGGTCGGAACTATGGCTACACCTTC. The chain joins TRBV11-2 to TRBJ1-2, with D unclear. Germline V lookup: CDR1 SGHAT, CDR2 FQNNGV. With 8 bases removed from V and 2 bases from J, the gap between germline ends came to 9 bases. This CDR3 is built from 12 residues.

Only one count was recorded for this clonotype. The rearrangement joins TRBV23-1 to TRBJ2-3; D call uncertain. TRBV23-1 carries the ORF label, with uncertain function. The ends were cut back, 6 bases at V and 0 bases at J, with 7 bases in the middle. The CDR3 spans 13 residues. The CDR3 loop reads CASRHRSTDTQYF. DNA of the CDR3: TGCGCCAGCAGACATAGAAGCACAGATACGCAGTATTTT.

The chain is built from TRBV6-5 and TRBJ1-1; a weak D match, TRBD1 (5 bases). Germline CDR1 is MNHEY and CDR2 is SVGAGI. CDR3 length equals 14 residues. The V end lost 5 bases, the J end lost 1 base, and 11 bases lay between the germline ends. The CDR3 nucleotides read TGTGCCAGCAGTACTAACAGGAGGAACACTGAAGCTTTCTTT. Amino acids: CASSTNRRNTEAFF.

A single count supports this clonotype. The chain joins TRBV3-1 to TRBJ2-7, with D possibly matching TRBD2 (5 bases). The length of the CDR3 is 13 residues. Germline values: CDR1 LGHDT, CDR2 YNNKEL (reference sequence). Trimming removed 1 base at V and 3 bases at J, with 7 bases between. The CDR3: CASSQVGGYEQYF. The CDR3 region has the DNA TGTGCCAGCAGCCAAGTAGGAGGCTACGAGCAGTACTTC.

The V call is TRBV7-8, the J call TRBJ1-6; 8 bases line up with TRBD1. There are 15 residues in the CDR3. V trimming: 0 bases; J trimming: 6 bases; junction bases outside the gene matches: 1. The germline V gene encodes CDR1 SGHVS and CDR2 FQNEAQ. The chain's CDR3 is CASSLAQGVNSPLHF. For the CDR3, the DNA is TGTGCCAGCAGCTTAGCACAGGGGGTTAATTCACCCCTCCACTTT.

The chain employs TRBV4-1 and TRBJ2-3; TRBD2 matches 8 bases. V lost 0 bases to trimming and J lost 0 bases; unmatched junction nucleotides: 14. Germline assignment: CDR1 MGHRA and CDR2 YSYEKL. The CDR3 is made up of 20 amino acids. The CDR3 here is CASSQESPRGGLISTDTQYF. In DNA, the CDR3 is TGCGCCAGCAGCCAAGAATCCCCACGGGGGGGGTTGATTAGCACAGATACGCAGTATTTT.

The genes are TRBV9 and TRBJ1-4, with D unresolved. Germline CDR1 and CDR2: SGDLS and YYNGEE. V lost 3 bases, J lost 10 bases, and 13 bases lay in between. The CDR3 extends over 13 amino acids. CDR3 DNA: TGTGCCAGCAGCGCGGAGCAAACGTCAAAACTGTTTTTT. Its protein is CASSAEQTSKLFF.

The J gene is TRBJ1-2, the V gene TRBV7-2; TRBD1 is a possible D gene (5 bases). Deletions cut 5 bases from V and 0 bases from J, with 16 bases between. This CDR3 has 16 amino acids. CDR1 is SGHTA and CDR2 is FQGNSA in the germline V gene. The CDR3 sequence is CASSVRMGPTNYGYTF. The DNA of the CDR3 is TGTGCCAGCAGCGTCCGTATGGGACCGACTAACTATGGCTACACCTTC. Full variable domain (missing parts from reference TRBV7-2 and TRBJ1-2): GAGVSQSPSNKVTEKGKDVELRCDPISGHTALYWYRQSLGQGLEFLIYFQGNSAPDKSGLPSDRFSAERTGGSVSTLTIQRTQQEDSAVYLCASSVRMGPTNYGYTFGSGTRLTVV.

The gene calls are TRBV20-1 and TRBJ2-7; 10 bases line up with TRBD2. Germline V gene data show CDR1 as DFQATT and CDR2 as SNEGSKA (reference sequence). The CDR3 is made up of 18 amino acids. With 2 bases clipped from V and 7 bases from J, the junction kept 20 bases outside the gene matches. The CDR3 spells CSARPSRALAGAQSEQYF. Here the CDR3 DNA reads TGCAGTGCTAGACCCTCGCGGGCCCTAGCGGGAGCCCAGAGTGAGCAGTACTTC.

The J gene is TRBJ1-1, the V gene TRBV29-1; D gene uncertain. Germline V gene sequence: CDR1 SQVTM, CDR2 ANQGSEA. This CDR3 region has 14 residues. Trimming removed 5 bases at V and 4 bases at J, with 17 bases between. CDR3 amino acids: CSVHTKGGFTEAFF. DNA for the CDR3: TGCAGCGTTCACACAAAGGGAGGCTTCACTGAAGCTTTCTTT. Combining the CDR3 with reference TRBV29-1 and TRBJ1-1 gives the whole variable domain SAVISQKPSRDICQRGTSLTIQCQVDSQVTMMFWYRQQPGQSLTLIATANQGSEATYESGFVIDKFPISRPNLTFSTLTVSNMSPEDSSIYLCSVHTKGGFTEAFFGQGTRLTVV.

The chain has TRBV29-1 and TRBJ1-5; D uncertain. The CDR3 is made up of 12 amino acids. V lost 3 bases and J lost 2, with 5 bases in between. Germline-derived CDR1 and CDR2 are SQVTM and ANQGSEA. The CDR3 loop reads CSVEDGNQPQHF. The CDR3 DNA is TGCAGCGTTGAGGATGGCAATCAGCCCCAGCATTTT. The full variable domain, completed using reference TRBV29-1 and TRBJ1-5, is SAVISQKPSRDICQRGTSLTIQCQVDSQVTMMFWYRQQPGQSLTLIATANQGSEATYESGFVIDKFPISRPNLTFSTLTVSNMSPEDSSIYLCSVEDGNQPQHFGDGTRLSIL.

The chain has TRBV9 and TRBJ2-5; 9 bases map to TRBD2. In germline, CDR1 is SGDLS, CDR2 YYNGEE. This CDR3 is built from 16 residues. The J segment lost 5 bases and the V segment lost 0 bases, leaving 8 bases of the junction unmatched. CDR3 nucleotide sequence: TGTGCCAGCAGCGTAGATAGCGGGGGCGCCGGGGAGACCCAGTACTTC. It yields the protein CASSVDSGGAGETQYF.

V gene TRBV29-1 combines with J gene TRBJ2-7; D gene ambiguous. Germline-derived CDR1 and CDR2 are SQVTM and ANQGSEA. Trimming stripped 4 bases from V and 0 bases from J, with 7 bases between. This CDR3 contains 12 residues. The CDR3 DNA sequence: TGCAGCGTTGGCAAGAGCTCCTACGAGCAGTACTTC. As protein: CSVGKSSYEQYF.